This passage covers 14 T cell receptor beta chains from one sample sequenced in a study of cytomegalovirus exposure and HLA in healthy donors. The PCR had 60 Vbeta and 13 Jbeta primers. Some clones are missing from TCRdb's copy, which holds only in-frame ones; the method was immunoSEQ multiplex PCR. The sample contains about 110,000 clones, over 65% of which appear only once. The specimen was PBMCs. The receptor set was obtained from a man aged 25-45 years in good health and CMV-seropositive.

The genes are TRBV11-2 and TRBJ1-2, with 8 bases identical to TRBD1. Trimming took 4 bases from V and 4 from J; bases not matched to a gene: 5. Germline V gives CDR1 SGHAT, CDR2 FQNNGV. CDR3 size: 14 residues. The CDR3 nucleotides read TGTGCCAGCAGCTCCGGACAGGGAGGCTATGGCTACACCTTC. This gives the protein CASSSGQGGYGYTF.

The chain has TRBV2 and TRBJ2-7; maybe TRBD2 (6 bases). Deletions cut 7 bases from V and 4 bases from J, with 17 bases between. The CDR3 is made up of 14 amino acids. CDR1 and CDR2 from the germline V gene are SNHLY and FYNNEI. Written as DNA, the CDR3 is TGTGCCAGCAACATGGTCAGTGGGGGGTACGAGCAGTACTTC. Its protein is CASNMVSGGYEQYF.

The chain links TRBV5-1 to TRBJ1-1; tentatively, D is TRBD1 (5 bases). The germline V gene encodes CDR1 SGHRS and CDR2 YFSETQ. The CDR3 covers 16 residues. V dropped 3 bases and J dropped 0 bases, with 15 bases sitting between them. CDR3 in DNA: TGCGCCAGCAGCTCCCCCCCGGGGGTTATGAACACTGAAGCTTTCTTT. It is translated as CASSSPPGVMNTEAFF.

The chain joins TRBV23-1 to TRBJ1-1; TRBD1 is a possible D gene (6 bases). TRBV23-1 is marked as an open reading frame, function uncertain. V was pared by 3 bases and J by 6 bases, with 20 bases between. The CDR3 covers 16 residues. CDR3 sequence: CASSHLQREGVPEAFF. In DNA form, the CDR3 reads TGCGCCAGCAGTCATCTGCAGCGGGAGGGGGTCCCTGAAGCTTTCTTT.

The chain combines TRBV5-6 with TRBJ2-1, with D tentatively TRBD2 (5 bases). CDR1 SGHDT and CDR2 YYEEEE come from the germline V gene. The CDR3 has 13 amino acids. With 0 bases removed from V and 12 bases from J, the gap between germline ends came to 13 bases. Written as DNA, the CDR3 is TGTGCCAGCAGCTTGGTGCGGGCCCTAACGCAGTTCTTC. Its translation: CASSLVRALTQFF.

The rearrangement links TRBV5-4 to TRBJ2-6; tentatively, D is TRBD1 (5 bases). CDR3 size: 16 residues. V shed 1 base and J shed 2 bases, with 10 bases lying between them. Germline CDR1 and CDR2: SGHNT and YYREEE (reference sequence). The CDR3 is CASSLQGHPGANVLTF. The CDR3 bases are TGTGCCAGCAGCTTGCAAGGACACCCTGGGGCCAACGTCCTGACTTTC.

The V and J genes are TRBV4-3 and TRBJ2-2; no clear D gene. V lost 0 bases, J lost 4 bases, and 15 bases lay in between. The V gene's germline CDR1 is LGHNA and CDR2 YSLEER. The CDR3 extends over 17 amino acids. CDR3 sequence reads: CASSQDLTALSTGELFF. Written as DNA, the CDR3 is TGCGCCAGCAGCCAAGATCTGACTGCCCTTAGCACCGGGGAGCTGTTTTTT.

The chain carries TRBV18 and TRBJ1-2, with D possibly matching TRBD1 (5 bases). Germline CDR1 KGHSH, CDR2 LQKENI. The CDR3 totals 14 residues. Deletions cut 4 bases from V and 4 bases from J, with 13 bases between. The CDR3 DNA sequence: TGTGCCAGCTCACGGGGGGAGCAGGCCTATGGCTACACCTTC. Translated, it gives CASSRGEQAYGYTF.

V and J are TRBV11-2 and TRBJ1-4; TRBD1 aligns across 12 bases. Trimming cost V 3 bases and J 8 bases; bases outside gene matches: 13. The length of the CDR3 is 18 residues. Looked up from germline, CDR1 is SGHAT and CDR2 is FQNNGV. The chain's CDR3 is CASSLAGTGGAEHEKLFF. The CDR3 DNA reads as TGTGCCAGCAGCTTGGCTGGGACAGGGGGCGCGGAGCACGAAAAACTGTTTTTT. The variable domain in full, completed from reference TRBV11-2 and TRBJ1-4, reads EAGVAQSPRYKIIEKRQSVAFWCNPISGHATLYWYQQILGQGPKLLIQFQNNGVVDDSQLPKDRFSAERLKGVDSTLKIQPAKLEDSAVYLCASSLAGTGGAEHEKLFFGSGTQLSVL.

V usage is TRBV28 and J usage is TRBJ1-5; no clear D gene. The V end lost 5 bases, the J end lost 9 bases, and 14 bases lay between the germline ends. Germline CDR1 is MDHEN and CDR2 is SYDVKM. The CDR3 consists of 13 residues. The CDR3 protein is CASSPQVGRPQHF. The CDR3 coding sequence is TGTGCCAGCAGTCCTCAGGTTGGGCGGCCCCAGCATTTT.

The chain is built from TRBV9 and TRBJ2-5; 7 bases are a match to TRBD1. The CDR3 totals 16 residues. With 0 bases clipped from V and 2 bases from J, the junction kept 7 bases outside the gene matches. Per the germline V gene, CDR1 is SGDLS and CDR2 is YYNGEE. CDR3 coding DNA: TGTGCCAGCAGCGTAGCCCTGGGACAGACTCAAGAGACCCAGTACTTC. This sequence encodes CASSVALGQTQETQYF.

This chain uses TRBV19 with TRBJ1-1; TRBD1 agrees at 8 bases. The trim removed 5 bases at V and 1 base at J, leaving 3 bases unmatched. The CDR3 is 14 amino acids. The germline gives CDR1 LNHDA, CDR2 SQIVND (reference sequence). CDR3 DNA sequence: TGTGCCAGTAGTCGACAGGGGCAGAACACTGAAGCTTTCTTT. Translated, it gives CASSRQGQNTEAFF.

CDR3 sequence reads: CSALRRVTRYEQYF. The CDR3 nucleotides are TGCAGCGCCCTGAGGAGGGTTACGCGCTACGAGCAGTACTTC. This chain uses TRBV29-1 with TRBJ2-7, with a tentative D call TRBD2 (6 bases). The CDR3 spans 14 residues. The V gene lost 7 bases and the J gene lost 3 bases, with 19 bases spanning the gap. Looked up from germline, CDR1 is SQVTM and CDR2 is ANQGSEA.

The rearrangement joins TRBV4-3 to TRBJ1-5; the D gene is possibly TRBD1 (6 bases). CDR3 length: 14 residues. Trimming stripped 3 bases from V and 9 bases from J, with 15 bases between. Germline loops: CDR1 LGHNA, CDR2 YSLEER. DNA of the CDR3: TGCGCCAGCAGCCACAGGACAGCTCAGGGGCCCCAGCATTTT. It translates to CASSHRTAQGPQHF.